This T cell receptor beta chain was captured by sequencing in a study of CD8+ T cells in alopecia areata (dated by TCRdb to the late 2010s). Regarding the complete study: Treated patients were enrolled in an open-label pilot trial of oral tofacitinib at 5 to 10 mg twice daily for moderate-to-severe alopecia areata. RNA was obtained with the PAXgene miRNA kit for fixed scalp, the miRNeasy kit for PBMCs, and the RNeasy kit for mouse skin. In humans, TCRbeta sequencing was performed on scalp tissue and on sorted CD4+ and CD8+ peripheral blood T cells from healthy controls and from patients with patchy or totalis/universalis alopecia areata. Patients received tofacitinib for 6 to 18 months and were then followed off drug for 6 months to check for delayed response and recurrence. Clonality in the scalp was compared among normal scalp (n=4), patchy alopecia areata scalp (n=8), and alopecia totalis/universalis scalp (n=8). Biopsies were taken from tofacitinib-treated patients at baseline and again at 4 and 24 weeks into treatment, and several of those patients also had a later scalp biopsy. High-throughput TCRbeta sequencing was used to examine T cell clonal expansion in alopecia areata in both the C3H/HeJ mouse model and human patients. immunoSEQ multiplex PCR using 35 Vbeta forward primers and 13 Jbeta reverse primers was used to amplify TCRbeta CDR3 regions. The SALT score, which quantifies the percentage of affected scalp surface area, was used to measure disease severity in treated patients.

The meaning of the sample's time point label: less than five weeks on oral tofacitinib. The intended sense of this specimen's treatment or condition label: oral pan-JAK inhibitor, 5-10 mg twice daily. Lesional scalp punch biopsies and peripheral blood were obtained from alopecia areata patients. PBMCs were isolated by density centrifugation and stained for CD3, CD4 and CD8, and CD4+ and CD8+ T cells were sorted on a FACSAria. What the research found in general, with its limitations: Tofacitinib significantly lowered scalp clonality and the number of expanded CD8+ clones among the top 100 scalp clones. Because the treated cohort was small and included a single nonresponder, larger studies are needed to assess links between baseline CD8+ expansion and response. During tofacitinib treatment, many expanded lesional clones remained in scalp and blood, and this persistence may partly explain relapse after treatment is stopped. Lesional scalp, especially in alopecia totalis/universalis, showed higher clonality and more expanded CD8+ clones than normal scalp, suggesting antigenic drive. TCR sequences shared between patients were less clear than in mice, possibly partly because of HLA diversity in the patient population. Scalp TCR repertoire analysis is complicated because resident alphabeta T cells in normal human skin are also sequenced, whereas mouse skin is dominated by gammadelta T cells.

Libraries were prepared through the immunoSEQ multiplex PCR assay. RNA was extracted from all samples and reverse transcribed into cDNA as template for TCR sequencing. SuperScript III was used for first-strand cDNA synthesis, primed with a 2:1 mix of oligo-dT and random hexamers. A synthetic immune receptor repertoire was used to assess amplification bias, and residual bias was removed computationally. The authors processed their data as follows. After raw reads were preprocessed to remove errors, the CDR3 was defined following IMGT conventions as running from the conserved cysteine to phenylalanine. To get clonality, Shannon entropy was normalized by log2 of the number of productive unique TCRs and the result was subtracted from 1. Scalp TCRbeta sequences were cross-referenced with sorted blood CD4 and CD8 repertoires so that the CD4 or CD8 identity of scalp clones could be inferred. Here the immuneACCESS table is served through TCRdb, limited to in-frame sequences with V and J called. Missing clones are a known gap in these copies; in checked studies unresolved V genes cover under half, and the rest lacks a known reason. The V and J calls and clone size come from that table; D and trimming were worked out from the DNA. This sample is represented by some 150,000 clones; 85% to 90% of them were singletons. The leading ten clones occupy roughly 13% of the sample.

Taken from the germline V gene, the CDR1 and CDR2 loops are SGDLS and YYNGEE. Reading from cysteine to phenylalanine, the CDR3 counts 14 amino acids. The sequence is cut down to CDR3 DNA, 42 bases in frame from base 1. V has 3 bases trimmed and J has 10 bases trimmed; junction bases matching no gene number 11. With regard to this clone: What antigen it recognizes has not been identified. Base qualities were left out, and no much larger clone turns up one base away.

The chain is assembled from TRBV9 and TRBJ1-1; 8 bases in between match TRBD1. The clonotype comes from a human donor with alopecia areata. The sequences come from CD8+ T cells sorted from blood, collected at week 4, from a patient treated with tofacitinib. The DNA sequence follows: TGTGCCAGCAGCGGAGGGACAGGAAAGGAGGGAGCTTTCTTT. This encodes CASSGGTGKEGAFF. Outside the CDR3, residues come from the reference TRBV9 and TRBJ1-1 proteins, so the full variable domain is: DSGVTQTPKHLITATGQRVTLRCSPRSGDLSVYWYQQSLDQGLQFLIQYYNGEERAKGNILERFSAQQFPDLHSELNLSSLELGDSALYFCASSGGTGKEGAFFGQGTRLTVV.